The 30 T cell receptor beta chains reported below all come from one sample, sequenced in a study of Ad26.COV2.S vaccination and SARS-CoV-2 variants (dated by TCRdb to the early 2020s). Libraries were prepared through the immunoSEQ multiplex PCR assay. Imported from immuneACCESS, the table was reduced by TCRdb to in-frame sequences with V and J called. These copies leave out some clones; in studies compared against another copy, an unresolved V gene accounts for under half, and the cause of the remainder is not known. This sample lists 350,000 to 450,000 clones; 83% were detected once. The ten largest make up around 7.4% of the sample. The meaning of the sample's treatment or condition label: approximately 18 received Ad26.COV2.S at low or high dose, single or two shots; roughly five received placebo; per-sample allocation not given. Repertoires of vaccine and placebo recipients were sequenced from samples collected on day 63 after the first injection.

Source: peripheral blood, taken in a trial of Ad26.COV2.S vaccine versus placebo. These TCRs come from a person between 18 and 60 years old who received the Ad26.COV2.S COVID-19 vaccine or a placebo.

The chain carries TRBV11-3 and TRBJ2-5; 7 nucleotides match TRBD1. The V gene end was trimmed by 5 bases and the J gene end by 1 base; junction bases not matched to a gene: 10. The germline CDR1 and CDR2 sequences are SGHNT and YENEEA. The CDR3 loop spans 16 amino acids. The CDR3 coding sequence is TGTGCCAGCAGCCCATTCACCGGGACAGTCCAAGAGACCCAGTACTTC. It encodes CASSPFTGTVQETQYF.

The CDR3 sequence is CASSFRDRGFTSGNTIYF. The CDR3 coding sequence is TGTGCCAGCAGCTTCCGGGACAGGGGATTTACCTCTGGAAACACCATATATTTT. The genes are TRBV12-1 and TRBJ1-3; the DNA was not used to check the table's D call, TRBD1. TRBV12-1 is designated a pseudogene. This CDR3 contains 18 residues.

The genes are TRBV5-5 and TRBJ2-3; no clear D. The CDR3 totals 14 residues. The V and J ends lost 4 bases and 2 bases respectively, with 11 bases between them. The germline CDR1 and CDR2 sequences are SGHKS and YYEKEE (reference sequence). This chain's CDR3 is CASSPHGPTDTQYF. Written as DNA, the CDR3 is TGTGCCAGCAGCCCCCATGGACCCACAGATACGCAGTATTTT.

This clone is a singleton in its sample. The V gene is TRBV29-1, the J gene TRBJ1-2, with unresolved D. This CDR3 has 13 amino acids. Trimming cost V 7 bases and J 4 bases, with 16 bases left between them. The germline CDR1 and CDR2 sequences are SQVTM and ANQGSEA. CDR3 sequence (DNA): TGCAGCGCCCTGGACCCGACCACCTATGGCTACACCTTC. Translation: CSALDPTTYGYTF. Using reference TRBV29-1 and TRBJ1-2 for the parts outside the CDR3, the full variable domain is SAVISQKPSRDICQRGTSLTIQCQVDSQVTMMFWYRQQPGQSLTLIATANQGSEATYESGFVIDKFPISRPNLTFSTLTVSNMSPEDSSIYLCSALDPTTYGYTFGSGTRLTVV.

CDR3 nucleotides: TGTGCCAGCAGTTACAGGTATGGGAGGGCCGACACTGAAGCTTTCTTT. Translated: CASSYRYGRADTEAFF. J is TRBJ1-1 and V is TRBV6-5, with no clear D. Trimming took 2 bases from V and 3 from J, leaving 16 bases between them. The length of the CDR3 is 16 residues. CDR1 MNHEY and CDR2 SVGAGI come from the germline V gene.

This clone was observed a handful of times. The J gene is TRBJ2-1, the V gene TRBV7-9; D is perhaps TRBD1 or TRBD2 (5 bases each). Germline V gives CDR1 SEHNR, CDR2 FQNEAQ (reference sequence). V was clipped by 5 bases and J by 4 bases, with 12 bases between them. The CDR3 is made up of 14 amino acids. The CDR3 DNA reads TGTGCCAGCAGCGTCCCGGGACCGTACAATGAGCAGTTCTTC. Amino acids: CASSVPGPYNEQFF.

This chain links TRBV19 with TRBJ1-4; no definite D call. Germline V CDR1 and CDR2: LNHDA, SQIVND (reference sequence). V lost 7 bases to trimming and J lost 7 bases, with 13 bases between them. The CDR3 has 13 residues. This chain's CDR3 is CASTSTYSEKLFF. Here the CDR3 DNA reads TGTGCCAGTACCTCAACATACAGTGAAAAACTGTTTTTT.

CDR3 region: CASSEFRAGEQFF. The CDR3 DNA reads as TGTGCCAGCAGTGAATTTCGGGCAGGGGAGCAGTTCTTC. V and J are TRBV2 and TRBJ2-1, with D maybe TRBD1 (5 bases). Germline loops: CDR1 SNHLY, CDR2 FYNNEI. This CDR3 is 13 amino acids long. V was trimmed by 2 bases and J by 10 bases, leaving 12 bases between them.

The rearrangement links TRBV11-2 to TRBJ1-2, with D possibly being TRBD1 (5 bases). The germline V gene has CDR1 SGHAT and CDR2 FQNNGV. The length of the CDR3 is 13 residues. V lost 3 bases, J lost 6 bases, and 11 bases lay in between. The CDR3 loop is CASSFSGLNGYTF. The CDR3 nucleotides are TGTGCCAGCAGCTTTTCAGGGCTGAATGGCTACACCTTC.

The chain uses TRBV7-3 and TRBJ1-6; D remains unclear. Trimming cost V 4 bases and J 6 bases, with 16 bases left between them. This CDR3 is built from 16 residues. Germline V gene sequence: CDR1 SGHTA, CDR2 FQGTGA. The CDR3 spells CASSSTGGGGNSPLHF. CDR3 bases: TGTGCCAGCAGCTCAACTGGAGGAGGCGGTAATTCACCCCTCCACTTT.

The CDR3 DNA follows: TGTGCCAGCACCGGGACCCGCACAGATACGCAGTATTTT. Translated: CASTGTRTDTQYF. The chain combines TRBV2 with TRBJ2-3; the D gene could be TRBD1 or TRBD2 (5 bases each). Deletions cut 7 bases from V and 1 base from J, with 9 bases between. Germline V gene data show CDR1 as SNHLY and CDR2 as FYNNEI. The CDR3 length is 13 residues. The full variable domain, completed using reference TRBV2 and TRBJ2-3, is EPEVTQTPSHQVTQMGQEVILRCVPISNHLYFYWYRQILGQKVEFLVSFYNNEISEKSEIFDDQFSVERPDGSNFTLKIRSTKLEDSAMYFCASTGTRTDTQYFGPGTRLTVL.

Note on this clone: Other DNA sequences within the sample encode an identical CDR3. This chain uses TRBV9 with TRBJ1-6; D gene unclear. From germline, CDR1 is SGDLS and CDR2 YYNGEE. Trimming cost V 0 bases and J 7 bases, with 8 bases left between them. CDR3 length equals 14 residues. The CDR3 DNA follows: TGTGCCAGCAGCGTAGTACCTGAGAATTCACCCCTCCACTTT. Its translation is CASSVVPENSPLHF.

The CDR3 here is CATSDGRDPKNIQYF. DNA of the CDR3: TGTGCCACCAGTGATGGCCGGGACCCAAAAAACATTCAGTACTTC. The rearrangement links TRBV24-1 to TRBJ2-4; perhaps D is TRBD1 or TRBD2 (5 bases each). The CDR3 contains 15 residues. Trimming removed 3 bases at V and 4 bases at J, with 12 bases between. Germline CDR1 and CDR2: KGHDR and SFDVKD.

The J gene is TRBJ1-2, the V gene TRBV4-3; no clear D gene. Germline CDR1 is LGHNA and CDR2 is YSLEER. This CDR3 is 16 amino acids long. Trimming cost V 0 bases and J 4 bases, with 15 bases left between them. The CDR3 protein is CASSQDTYEGTYGYTF. In DNA form, the CDR3 reads TGCGCCAGCAGCCAAGACACCTATGAGGGAACCTATGGCTACACCTTC.

This chain connects TRBV3-1 (or the pseudogene TRBV3-2) to TRBJ2-2, with D unclear. This CDR3 comprises 14 residues. Germline CDR1 LGHDT, CDR2 YNNKEL (reference sequence). Between the trimmed V and J ends, which lost 4 bases and 6 bases, there was a span of 12 bases. The CDR3 sequence: CASSPDPPAGELFF. In nucleotides, the CDR3 is TGTGCCAGCAGCCCAGACCCTCCCGCCGGGGAGCTGTTTTTT.

The chain links TRBV5-1 to TRBJ2-7; 9 bases align to TRBD2. Germline-derived CDR1 and CDR2 are SGHRS and YFSETQ. V shed 0 bases, J shed 2 bases, and the junction held 3 bases outside the gene matches. This CDR3 spans 15 amino acids. The DNA for the CDR3 is TGCGCCAGCAGCTTGGCGTCTAGCGGGGCCTACGAGCAGTACTTC. It is translated as CASSLASSGAYEQYF.

J is TRBJ2-7 and V is TRBV2, with no clear D. The V end lost 6 bases, the J end lost 7 bases, and 16 bases lay between the germline ends. Germline V gene data show CDR1 as SNHLY and CDR2 as FYNNEI. There are 13 residues in the CDR3. CDR3 coding DNA: TGTGCCAGCAGGCCCCTGTGGTCAGATGAGCAGTACTTC. The encoded protein is CASRPLWSDEQYF.

The chain links TRBV6-5 to TRBJ1-2; D perhaps matches TRBD1 (5 bases). CDR1 is MNHEY, CDR2 SVGAGI, per germline. The CDR3 consists of 13 residues. The V gene lost 2 bases and the J gene lost 8 bases, with 12 bases spanning the gap. The CDR3 protein is CASSYAQGDGYTF. In DNA form, the CDR3 reads TGTGCCAGCAGTTACGCCCAAGGGGACGGCTACACCTTC.

The chain has TRBV27 and TRBJ2-7; no clear D. This CDR3 region has 13 residues. Germline loops: CDR1 MNHEY, CDR2 SMNVEV (reference sequence). The ends were cut back, 4 bases at V and 0 bases at J, with 7 bases in the middle. The CDR3: CASSYQDSYEQYF. DNA of the CDR3: TGTGCCAGCAGTTACCAAGACTCCTACGAGCAGTACTTC.

The chain is built from TRBV7-3 and TRBJ2-7; a weak D match, TRBD1 (6 bases). Trimming left V 5 bases short and J 5 bases short, with 13 bases between. The germline CDR1 and CDR2 sequences are SGHTA and FQGTGA. The CDR3 is 13 amino acids. DNA of the CDR3: TGTGCCAGCAGCCTCGGGACACAGAACGAGCAGTACTTC. Protein: CASSLGTQNEQYF.

This clone was picked up a small number of times. The CDR3: CASSIRTGTANTEAFF. The CDR3 bases are TGTGCCAGCAGCATTCGGACCGGGACAGCAAACACTGAAGCTTTCTTT. This chain joins TRBV11-2 and TRBJ1-1, with TRBD1 identical over 7 bases. The CDR3 has 16 residues. The junction had 11 bases not matched to a gene; V was cut back by 5 bases and J by 2 bases. Germline assignment: CDR1 SGHAT and CDR2 FQNNGV. Variable domain in full (rest from reference TRBV11-2 and TRBJ1-1): EAGVAQSPRYKIIEKRQSVAFWCNPISGHATLYWYQQILGQGPKLLIQFQNNGVVDDSQLPKDRFSAERLKGVDSTLKIQPAKLEDSAVYLCASSIRTGTANTEAFFGQGTRLTVV.

In its sample, this clone was seen a few times. The CDR3 DNA reads TGTGCCAGCAGTTGGGACGGCAATCGAGAGCAGTACTTC. This codes for CASSWDGNREQYF. The chain links TRBV12-3 or TRBV12-4 to TRBJ2-7; tentatively, D is TRBD1 or TRBD2 (5 bases each). The germline V and J ends were trimmed by 4 bases and 7 bases, with 14 bases remaining between them. The CDR3 is 13 residues long.

The rearrangement uses TRBV7-3 and TRBJ2-5, with 10 bases matching TRBD2. This CDR3 is 16 amino acids long. Trimming at V came to 4 bases and at J to 1 base, leaving 6 bases not matched to a gene. Germline-derived CDR1 and CDR2 are SGHTA and FQGTGA. Here the CDR3 DNA reads TGTGCCAGCAGCTCCGGACTAGCGGACCGCCAAGAGACCCAGTACTTC. Translation gives CASSSGLADRQETQYF.

The V gene is TRBV29-1, the J gene TRBJ2-2; TRBD1 might be the D (5 bases). The germline CDR1 and CDR2 sequences are SQVTM and ANQGSEA. The CDR3 consists of 13 residues. The V end lost 3 bases, the J end lost 1 base, and 6 bases lay between the germline ends. Here the CDR3 reads CSVDRENTGELFF. The CDR3 bases are TGCAGCGTTGACAGGGAGAACACCGGGGAGCTGTTTTTT.

V gene TRBV29-1 combines with J gene TRBJ2-5; tentatively, D is TRBD2 (5 bases). V lost 7 bases and J lost 1, with 10 bases in between. Germline values: CDR1 SQVTM, CDR2 ANQGSEA. The CDR3 is made up of 12 amino acids. Here the CDR3 reads CSGSSGQETQYF. DNA for the CDR3: TGCAGCGGTTCAAGCGGCCAAGAGACCCAGTACTTC.

The chain has TRBV4-1 and TRBJ2-1, with D unresolved. Trimming cost V 0 bases and J 4 bases, with 10 bases left between them. Germline V gene sequence: CDR1 MGHRA, CDR2 YSYEKL. This CDR3 is built from 15 residues. CDR3: CASSQEGNGYNEQFF. The CDR3 nucleotides read TGCGCCAGCAGCCAAGAGGGGAATGGGTACAATGAGCAGTTCTTC.

CDR3 DNA: TGTGCCAGCAGTTTAACAACAAACTATGGCTACACCTTC. Its translation: CASSLTTNYGYTF. The rearrangement links TRBV12-3 or TRBV12-4 to TRBJ1-2; no firm D call. The CDR3 is 13 residues long. The V end was cut by 2 bases, the J end by 2 bases, with 6 bases between.

This clone was seen once. J is TRBJ1-5 and V is TRBV24-1, with 9 bases that match TRBD1. In germline, CDR1 is KGHDR, CDR2 SFDVKD. CDR3 length: 15 residues. V shed 9 bases and J 3 bases; nucleotides not matched to a gene: 8. The CDR3 is CATQKEQGANQPQHF. As DNA, the CDR3 is TGTGCCACCCAGAAGGAACAGGGGGCCAATCAGCCCCAGCATTTT.

The table lists this clone with a count of one. The rearrangement joins TRBV2 to TRBJ2-5; 10 bases match TRBD2. V was pared by 3 bases and J by 4 bases, with 8 bases of the junction left unmatched. Germline V CDR1 and CDR2: SNHLY, FYNNEI. The CDR3 length is 16 residues. The CDR3, as DNA: TGTGCCAGCAGTGAGAGTAGCGGGGGGTCGGGAGAGACCCAGTACTTC. Protein product: CASSESSGGSGETQYF. Full variable domain (outside the CDR3, taken from reference TRBV2 and TRBJ2-5): EPEVTQTPSHQVTQMGQEVILRCVPISNHLYFYWYRQILGQKVEFLVSFYNNEISEKSEIFDDQFSVERPDGSNFTLKIRSTKLEDSAMYFCASSESSGGSGETQYFGPGTRLLVL.

The chain has TRBV27 and TRBJ1-1; D is uncertain. CDR1 MNHEY and CDR2 SMNVEV come from the germline V gene (reference sequence). V dropped 2 bases and J dropped 7 bases, with 17 bases sitting between them. The CDR3 is 15 amino acids. The CDR3 spells CASSLVLSVGGEAFF. The CDR3 coding sequence is TGTGCCAGCAGTTTAGTTTTGTCAGTGGGAGGTGAAGCTTTCTTT.